The next 26 T cell receptor beta chains were all read from a single sample in a study of cytomegalovirus exposure and HLA in healthy donors. The PCR ran on 60 Vbeta and 13 Jbeta primers. Repertoires were generated with immunoSEQ multiplex PCR, while TCRdb's copy carries only in-frame clones and drops some. Among about 200,000 clones, over 75% were seen once, and the ten largest hold roughly 0.1%. The sequenced sample consisted of PBMCs. The receptor set was obtained from a boy aged 2 to 10 in good health and CMV-seronegative.

The rearrangement uses TRBV6-4 and TRBJ1-2, with D perhaps matching TRBD1 (5 bases). Trimming pared 0 bases from V and 3 bases from J, leaving 8 bases between. The CDR3 is 14 amino acids. Germline V CDR1 and CDR2: MRHNA, SNTAGT. CDR3 region: CASSDSGGDYGYTF. CDR3 in DNA: TGTGCCAGCAGTGACTCGGGGGGGGACTATGGCTACACCTTC.

CDR3 bases: TGTGCCAGCAGCTCCGGGGGACTTAACGAGCAGTACTTC. Its translation is CASSSGGLNEQYF. The chain couples TRBV7-2 to TRBJ2-7; possible D gene TRBD2, 6 bases. Germline CDR1 is SGHTA and CDR2 is FQGNSA. The germline V and J ends were trimmed by 4 bases and 5 bases, with 12 bases remaining between them. The length of the CDR3 is 13 residues. Using reference TRBV7-2 and TRBJ2-7 for the parts outside the CDR3, the full variable domain is GAGVSQSPSNKVTEKGKDVELRCDPISGHTALYWYRQSLGQGLEFLIYFQGNSAPDKSGLPSDRFSAERTGGSVSTLTIQRTQQEDSAVYLCASSSGGLNEQYFGPGTRLTVT.

The chain links TRBV11-2 to TRBJ2-7; 10 nucleotides agree with TRBD2. The germline CDR1 and CDR2 sequences are SGHAT and FQNNGV. V lost 6 bases to trimming and J lost 2 bases; unmatched junction nucleotides: 10. CDR3 length: 16 residues. The CDR3 spells CASSEKIAGGTYEQYF. The CDR3 DNA is TGTGCCAGCAGTGAAAAAATAGCGGGGGGCACCTACGAGCAGTACTTC.

The table lists this clone with a count of one. V and J are TRBV2 and TRBJ2-5, with 8 bases identical to TRBD2. The J call is doubtful: the DNA matches TRBJ2-7 better. The CDR3 has 15 amino acids. CDR1 and CDR2 (germline): SNHLY, FYNNEI. The CDR3 DNA reads as TGTGCCAGCAGTGCAGCTAGCGGGCTTACCTACGAGCAGTACTTC. This translates into CASSAASGLTYEQYF.

The V and J genes are TRBV6-5 and TRBJ1-1; TRBD1 matches 8 bases. The junction had 4 bases not matched to a gene; V was cut back by 6 bases and J by 1 base. Germline V gene sequence: CDR1 MNHEY, CDR2 SVGAGI. The CDR3 spans 14 residues. CDR3 region: CASRTGTGNTEAFF. In DNA, the CDR3 is TGTGCCAGCAGAACTGGGACAGGGAACACTGAAGCTTTCTTT.

This sequence joins TRBV7-9 and TRBJ2-3, with 8 nucleotides matching TRBD2. CDR1 and CDR2 from the germline V gene are SEHNR and FQNEAQ (reference sequence). This CDR3 is 18 amino acids long. The junction had 13 bases not matched to a gene; V was cut back by 5 bases and J by 0 bases. CDR3 residues: CASSPQGTRRISTDTQYF. For the CDR3, the DNA is TGTGCCAGCAGCCCCCAGGGGACTAGGCGCATCAGCACAGATACGCAGTATTTT.

The chain employs TRBV6-5 and TRBJ2-4, with a possible D match to TRBD1 (6 bases). There are 13 residues in the CDR3. Germline V lookup: CDR1 MNHEY, CDR2 SVGAGI. Trimming removed 9 bases from V and 5 bases from J, with 14 bases in between. The CDR3 protein is CASRAGDQNIQYF. Written as DNA, the CDR3 is TGTGCCAGTCGGGCAGGGGACCAAAACATTCAGTACTTC.

This clone was seen only once. The V and J genes are TRBV29-1 and TRBJ1-5; D is ambiguous. V was cut by 4 bases and J by 6 bases, with 13 bases left in between. This CDR3 spans 13 amino acids. The germline gives CDR1 SQVTM, CDR2 ANQGSEA. The CDR3 region is CSVGTSHGQPQHF. DNA for the CDR3: TGCAGCGTTGGGACTTCCCACGGTCAGCCCCAGCATTTT.

The chain couples TRBV9 to TRBJ2-3; 14 nucleotides align to TRBD2. This CDR3 comprises 16 residues. Germline V gives CDR1 SGDLS, CDR2 YYNGEE. Trimming took 4 bases from V and 9 from J; bases not matched to a gene: 10. DNA for the CDR3: TGTGCCAGCAGCCTCCGGACTAGCGGGGGGAGGGGGACGCAGTATTTT. This codes for CASSLRTSGGRGTQYF.

This clone appeared a few times. The gene calls are TRBV7-9 and TRBJ1-1; a possible D gene is TRBD1 (6 bases). The CDR3 consists of 15 residues. Germline CDR1 is SEHNR and CDR2 is FQNEAQ (reference sequence). The V gene lost 4 bases and the J gene lost 0 bases, with 12 bases spanning the gap. The CDR3 protein is CASSSPGDMNTEAFF. CDR3 coding DNA: TGTGCCAGCAGCTCACCAGGGGATATGAACACTGAAGCTTTCTTT.

In its sample, this clone was seen a few times. This chain joins TRBV9 and TRBJ2-3; 13 bases match TRBD2. Germline lookup yields CDR1 SGDLS and CDR2 YYNGEE. The V segment lost 4 bases and the J segment 2 bases; nucleotides outside the gene matches: 7. CDR3 length equals 17 residues. The CDR3 DNA reads as TGTGCCAGCAGCTCTCAGGGGACTAGCGGGGTCACAGATACGCAGTATTTT. Amino acid sequence: CASSSQGTSGVTDTQYF.

V is TRBV5-5 and J is TRBJ1-3; D call uncertain. Germline assignment: CDR1 SGHKS and CDR2 YYEKEE (reference sequence). The V gene lost 1 base and the J gene lost 2 bases, with 13 bases spanning the gap. The length of the CDR3 is 16 residues. This chain's CDR3 is CASSLQRSGPGNTIYF. The CDR3 DNA reads as TGTGCCAGCAGCTTGCAACGGTCGGGTCCTGGAAACACCATATATTTT.

A few counts support this clone. This rearrangement joins TRBV2 to TRBJ2-1; 9 bases align to TRBD2. Per the germline V gene, CDR1 is SNHLY and CDR2 is FYNNEI. Trimming removed 2 bases from V and 5 bases from J; junction bases left unmatched: 10. This CDR3 has 17 residues. CDR3 in DNA: TGTGCCAGCAGTGAAATGGGCGGGGGGGCTGGGAACAATGAGCAGTTCTTC. As protein: CASSEMGGGAGNNEQFF.

The gene calls are TRBV7-9 and TRBJ1-6, with TRBD1 as a possible D gene (6 bases). V lost 1 base and J lost 4, with 11 bases in between. Germline V gene lookup returns CDR1 SEHNR and CDR2 FQNEAQ (reference sequence). The CDR3 is 16 amino acids. The CDR3 region is CASSLEDRFYNSPLHF. The CDR3 region has the DNA TGTGCCAGCAGCTTAGAAGACAGGTTTTATAATTCACCCCTCCACTTT.

This rearrangement joins TRBV25-1 to TRBJ2-1; 10 bases agree with TRBD2. Trimming removed 3 bases from V and 10 bases from J; junction bases left unmatched: 3. The V gene's germline CDR1 is MGHDK and CDR2 SYGVNS. There are 13 residues in the CDR3. Here the CDR3 reads CASSDPLAGEQFF. CDR3 coding DNA: TGTGCCAGCAGTGACCCACTAGCGGGGGAGCAGTTCTTC.

The chain combines TRBV18 with TRBJ2-5; 10 bases align to TRBD2. The DNA end favors TRBJ2-7, so the J call may be wrong. CDR1 is KGHSH, CDR2 LQKENI, per germline. The CDR3 is 14 residues long. DNA of the CDR3: TGTGCCAGCTCACCCCCGGGACTAGCGACCGAGCAGTACTTC. It encodes CASSPPGLATEQYF.

The chain has TRBV18 and TRBJ1-2, with 9 bases aligning to TRBD1. Trimming removed 6 bases from V and 5 bases from J; junction bases left unmatched: 10. Germline assignment: CDR1 KGHSH and CDR2 LQKENI. The CDR3 runs to 15 residues. The CDR3 region has the DNA TGTGCCAGCTCGCCTAGACAGGGGGTTAAGTATGGCTACACCTTC. This codes for CASSPRQGVKYGYTF.

This chain uses TRBV14 with TRBJ2-2; 13 bases align to TRBD2. Losses at the gene ends were 1 base for V and 6 bases for J; bases not matched to a gene: 5. This CDR3 region has 17 residues. Germline V gene lookup returns CDR1 SGHDN and CDR2 FVKESK. In DNA, the CDR3 is TGTGCCAGCAGCCAAGTCCCTACTAGCGGGGGGGCCGGGGAGCTGTTTTTT. Residues: CASSQVPTSGGAGELFF.

This chain uses TRBV6-5 with TRBJ1-2; unclear D gene. V shed 2 bases and J shed 6 bases, with 10 bases lying between them. Germline loops: CDR1 MNHEY, CDR2 SVGAGI. The length of the CDR3 is 13 residues. CDR3 amino acids: CASSYLSGNGYTF. The CDR3 nucleotides read TGTGCCAGCAGTTACCTGTCGGGGAATGGCTACACCTTC.

The rearrangement uses TRBV5-6 and TRBJ2-3; TRBD1 matches at 7 bases. After removal of 3 bases from V and 3 bases from J, the junction contained 10 bases not matched to a gene. Germline V CDR1 and CDR2: SGHDT, YYEEEE. The CDR3 loop spans 16 amino acids. CDR3 protein: CASSSPTGRLTDTQYF. The CDR3 region has the DNA TGTGCCAGCAGCTCGCCGACAGGGCGTTTGACAGATACGCAGTATTTT. The whole variable domain, remainder taken from reference TRBV5-6 and TRBJ2-3, is DAGVTQSPTHLIKTRGQQVTLRCSPKSGHDTVSWYQQALGQGPQFIFQYYEEEERQRGNFPDRFSGHQFPNYSSELNVNALLLGDSALYLCASSSPTGRLTDTQYFGPGTRLTVL.

This clone occurred once. The CDR3 region is CASSGWGLNEQFF. CDR3 DNA sequence: TGTGCCAGCAGCGGGTGGGGCCTAAATGAGCAGTTCTTC. The chain employs TRBV7-9 and TRBJ2-1; D is possibly TRBD1 (5 bases). The CDR3 totals 13 residues. Looked up from germline, CDR1 is SEHNR and CDR2 is FQNEAQ (reference sequence). Trimming cost V 5 bases and J 7 bases, with 12 bases left between them.

V gene TRBV19 combines with J gene TRBJ1-1; 8 nucleotides agree with TRBD1. The V gene end was trimmed by 6 bases and the J gene end by 14 bases; junction bases not matched to a gene: 8. The CDR3 loop spans 11 amino acids. CDR1 is LNHDA, CDR2 SQIVND, per germline (reference sequence). The CDR3 is CASSQTGVSFF. CDR3 sequence (DNA): TGTGCCAGTAGCCAGACAGGGGTCTCCTTCTTT.

The chain has TRBV6-5 and TRBJ2-3, with D perhaps TRBD1 (5 bases). The CDR3 sequence is 15 residues long. Germline values: CDR1 MNHEY, CDR2 SVGAGI. The V end lost 4 bases, the J end lost 3 bases, and 14 bases lay between the germline ends. This chain's CDR3 is CASSSGREPTDTQYF. CDR3 nucleotides: TGTGCCAGCAGTTCGGGCAGGGAACCAACAGATACGCAGTATTTT.

This sequence joins TRBV7-2 and TRBJ1-2; tentatively, D is TRBD1 (5 bases). The length of the CDR3 is 15 residues. Germline V gene sequence: CDR1 SGHTA, CDR2 FQGNSA. V lost 7 bases and J 5 bases, leaving 20 bases between the germline ends. The CDR3 coding sequence is TGTGCCAGCACCCTCGGGGGGGTCCCCGATTATGGCTACACCTTC. It is translated as CASTLGGVPDYGYTF.

V usage is TRBV4-2 and J usage is TRBJ2-1; D remains ambiguous. The CDR3 runs to 12 residues. Germline CDR1 LGHNA, CDR2 YNFKEQ. Trimming took off 6 bases at V and 7 bases at J, with 10 bases between the two ends. The CDR3 region has the DNA TGTGCCAGCAGTTTGCTTCGGAATGAGCAGTTCTTC. It yields the protein CASSLLRNEQFF.

This clone has only a few counts. This chain connects TRBV4-3 to TRBJ2-5, with 14 bases that match TRBD2. Trimming took 1 base from V and 9 from J; bases not matched to a gene: 4. The length of the CDR3 is 15 residues. The V gene's germline CDR1 is LGHNA and CDR2 YSLEER. CDR3 sequence: CASSQGTSGGLAQYF. The CDR3 nucleotides read TGCGCCAGCAGCCAAGGGACTAGCGGGGGGCTGGCCCAGTACTTC.